This T cell receptor (beta chain) was recorded in a study of technical replicates of blood from several donors. Sequencing used immunoSEQ multiplex PCR; TCRdb keeps in-frame clones, though not all of them. Among roughly 70,000 clones listed, just over 90% were seen once. The germline V gene has CDR1 KGHSH and CDR2 LQKENI. The CDR3 is 16 residues long. V gave up 3 bases and J gave up 1 base; unmatched junction bases: 5. The sequenced sample consisted of T cells isolated from PBMCs. The receptor comes from a human donor in good health. The chain joins TRBV18 to TRBJ2-5, with TRBD2 matching 10 bases. CDR3 sequence (DNA): TGTGCCAGCTCACCCTTAGCGGGGGGCCCCCAAGAGACCCAGTACTTC. As protein: CASSPLAGGPQETQYF. The whole variable domain, filled in from reference TRBV18 and TRBJ2-5, reads NAGVMQNPRHLVRRRGQEARLRCSPMKGHSHVYWYRQLPEEGLKFMVYLQKENIIDESGMPKERFSAEFPKEGPSILRIQQVVRGDSAAYFCASSPLAGGPQETQYFGPGTRLLVL.